The 6 T cell receptor beta chains given below trace back to one sample, sequenced in a study of response to subunit inactivated influenza vaccine. TCRdb recomputed calls from the RT-PCR reads with MiXCR, one row per CDR3 protein. Of hundreds of thousands of distinct CDR3 sequences listed, 10% to 12% are singletons. The same data also went into a second study, on T cells expressing NK-cell markers. From that paper: UMIs were included in TCR beta cDNA generated by 5'RACE template switching.

Here the sequenced sample was PBMCs from blood, taken on the day of vaccination. The receptors here all came from a man between 50 and 59 years old who received an inactivated influenza vaccine.

This clonotype came up many times. The CDR3 reads CASSFRALAGEAGELFF. For the CDR3, the DNA is TGTGCCAGCAGCTTCCGTGCGCTAGCGGGAGAGGCCGGGGAGCTGTTTTTT. The rearrangement joins TRBV5-5 to TRBJ2-2; 10 bases align to TRBD2. The CDR3 sequence is 17 residues long. Germline V gene lookup returns CDR1 SGHKS and CDR2 YYEKEE (reference sequence). With V trimmed by 2 bases and J by 6 bases, 10 bases remained unmatched.

This clonotype came up many times. The J gene is TRBJ2-1, the V gene TRBV10-3; D gene ambiguous. CDR3 size: 12 residues. The V end lost 0 bases, the J end lost 8 bases, and 5 bases lay between the germline ends. Germline V gives CDR1 ENHRY, CDR2 SYGVKD. This CDR3 reads CAISESRYEQFF. The CDR3 DNA reads TGTGCCATCAGTGAGTCGCGGTATGAGCAGTTCTTC.

This clonotype was recorded many times. The chain has TRBV15 and TRBJ2-7, with D perhaps TRBD1 or TRBD2 (5 bases each). Trimming took off 0 bases at V and 2 bases at J, with 8 bases between the two ends. The CDR3 runs 14 residues. The germline CDR1 and CDR2 sequences are LNHNV and YYDKDF (reference sequence). The CDR3 loop reads CATSRDQGPYEQYF. DNA for the CDR3: TGTGCCACCAGCAGAGATCAGGGACCCTACGAGCAGTACTTC.

J is TRBJ1-5 and V is TRBV7-9, with D possibly TRBD1 on 5 matching bases. V lost 6 bases to trimming and J lost 7 bases, with 16 bases between them. The CDR3 consists of 14 residues. Looked up from germline, CDR1 is SEHNR and CDR2 is FQNEAQ (reference sequence). The CDR3 bases are TGTGCCAGCAGTACCGAGGGGCGGACGCAGCCCCAGCATTTT. It specifies CASSTEGRTQPQHF.

This clonotype was counted ten times or more. The J gene is TRBJ2-1, the V gene TRBV20-1, with D tentatively TRBD2 (6 bases). There are 14 residues in the CDR3. The V end was cut by 3 bases, the J end by 9 bases, with 18 bases between. CDR1 and CDR2 from the germline V gene are DFQATT and SNEGSKA (reference sequence). DNA of the CDR3: TGCAGTGCTAGTCGTACTAGCTTCGGAAGTGAGCAGTTCTTC. This translates into CSASRTSFGSEQFF.

The chain has TRBV10-3 and TRBJ2-7, with 9 bases aligning to TRBD1. With 10 bases clipped from V and 4 bases from J, the junction kept 8 bases outside the gene matches. There are 13 residues in the CDR3. CDR1 ENHRY and CDR2 SYGVKD come from the germline V gene. The CDR3 loop reads CANRFGQGYEQYF. Written as DNA, the CDR3 is TGTGCCAACAGATTCGGACAGGGGTACGAGCAGTACTTC.